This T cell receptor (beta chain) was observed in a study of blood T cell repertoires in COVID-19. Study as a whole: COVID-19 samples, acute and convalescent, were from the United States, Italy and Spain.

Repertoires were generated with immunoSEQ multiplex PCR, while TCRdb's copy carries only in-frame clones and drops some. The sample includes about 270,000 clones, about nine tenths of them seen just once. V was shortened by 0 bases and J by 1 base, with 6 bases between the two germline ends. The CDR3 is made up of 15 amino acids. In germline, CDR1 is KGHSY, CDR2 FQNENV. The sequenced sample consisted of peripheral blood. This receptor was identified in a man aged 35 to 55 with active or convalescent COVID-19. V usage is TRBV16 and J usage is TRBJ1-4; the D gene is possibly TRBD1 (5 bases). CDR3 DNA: TGTGCCAGCAGCCAATCCGGGGGAACTAATGAAAAACTGTTTTTT. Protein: CASSQSGGTNEKLFF.